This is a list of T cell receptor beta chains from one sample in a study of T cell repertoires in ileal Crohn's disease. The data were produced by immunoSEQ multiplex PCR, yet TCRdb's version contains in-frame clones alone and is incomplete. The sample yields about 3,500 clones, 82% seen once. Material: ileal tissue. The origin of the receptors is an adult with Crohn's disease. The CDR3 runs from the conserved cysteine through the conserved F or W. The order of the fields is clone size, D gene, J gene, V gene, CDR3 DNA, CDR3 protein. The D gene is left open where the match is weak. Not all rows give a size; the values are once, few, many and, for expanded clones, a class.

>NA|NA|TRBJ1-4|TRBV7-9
TGTGCCAGCAGCTTAGCGCTTGGGGGGGCTGGAGAAAAACTGTTTTTT
CASSLALGGAGEKLFF
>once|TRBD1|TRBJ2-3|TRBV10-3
TGTGCCATCGGGGGACAGGGGGCAGATACGCAGTATTTT
CAIGGQGADTQYF
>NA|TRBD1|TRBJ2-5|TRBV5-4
TGTGCCAGCAGCTTGAGAGCAGGGGGCCAAGAGACCCAGTACTTC
CASSLRAGGQETQYF
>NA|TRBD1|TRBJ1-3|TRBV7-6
TGTGCCAGCAGCTCAACCGGGACAGCGGGAAACACCATATATTTT
CASSSTGTAGNTIYF
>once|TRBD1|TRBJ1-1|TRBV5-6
TGTGCCAGCAGCGAGCGAGGGACAGCCAGAAACACTGAAGCTTTCTTT
CASSERGTARNTEAFF
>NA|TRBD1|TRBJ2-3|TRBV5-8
TGTGCCAGCAGCTTGTTCCGGACAGGGTCTAGCACAGATACGCAGTATTTT
CASSLFRTGSSTDTQYF
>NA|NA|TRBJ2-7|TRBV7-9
TGTGCCAGCAGGGCCGGCACAGGGATGCCCTACGAGCAGTACTTC
CASRAGTGMPYEQYF
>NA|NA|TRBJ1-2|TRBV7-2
TGTGCCAGCAGCTTACACAGGGTGAATTACTATGGCTACACCTTC
CASSLHRVNYYGYTF
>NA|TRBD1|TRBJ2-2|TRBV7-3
TGTGCCAGCAGCCAGACAGGGGGCGCCTCCGGGGAGCTGTTTTTT
CASSQTGGASGELFF
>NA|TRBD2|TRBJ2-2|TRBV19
TGTGCCAGTAGTTTTCGGCGGGAGGGCCGATATACCGGGGAGCTGTTTTTT
CASSFRREGRYTGELFF
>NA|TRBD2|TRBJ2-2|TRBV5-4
TGTGCCAGCAGCTTACCGGGGGGGCTTAGGGCCGGGGAGCTGTTTTTT
CASSLPGGLRAGELFF
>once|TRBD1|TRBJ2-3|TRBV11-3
TGTGCCAGCAGCCTGGGGACAGGGGCCGCGACAGATACGCAGTATTTT
CASSLGTGAATDTQYF
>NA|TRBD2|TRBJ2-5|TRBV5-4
TGTGCCAGCAGCTTGGGTACTAGCGGAGAGACCCAGTACTTC
CASSLGTSGETQYF
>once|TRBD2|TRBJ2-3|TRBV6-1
TGTGCCAGCAGTGAATTGGCTAGCGGAGGGACCGGCACAGATACGCAGTATTTT
CASSELASGGTGTDTQYF
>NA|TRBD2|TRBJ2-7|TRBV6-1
TGTGCCAGCAGTGAAGCTGGCCTAGCGGGGGGATCCCCCTACGAGCAGTACTTC
CASSEAGLAGGSPYEQYF
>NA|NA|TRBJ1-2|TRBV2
TGTGCCAGCGATAGAGCCAGGCCCTATGGCTACACCTTC
CASDRARPYGYTF
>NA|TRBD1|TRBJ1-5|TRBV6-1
TGTGCCAGCAGTGTTGACAGGGGGGCATATAGCAATCAGCCCCAGCATTTT
CASSVDRGAYSNQPQHF
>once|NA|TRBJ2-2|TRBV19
TGTGCCAGTAGTACAGACAGTATCACCGGGGAGCTGTTTTTT
CASSTDSITGELFF
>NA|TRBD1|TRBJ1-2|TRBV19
TGTGCCAGTAGCCCGACAGGGATCGGCTATGGCTACACCTTC
CASSPTGIGYGYTF
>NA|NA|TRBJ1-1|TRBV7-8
TGTGCCAGCAGCTCAACCTCGGCCTCCGTGAGGACTGAAGCTTTCTTT
CASSSTSASVRTEAFF
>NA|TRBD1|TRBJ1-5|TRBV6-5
TGTGCCAGCAGTTACTCGGGGACAGCCAATCAGCCCCAGCATTTT
CASSYSGTANQPQHF
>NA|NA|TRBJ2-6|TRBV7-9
TGTGCCAGCAGCTTCGGTTTCTCTGGGGCCAACGTCCTGACTTTC
CASSFGFSGANVLTF
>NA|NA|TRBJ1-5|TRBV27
TGTGCCAGCAGTCTCGGGGTAAATCAGCCCCAGCATTTT
CASSLGVNQPQHF
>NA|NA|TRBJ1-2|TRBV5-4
TGTGCCAGCAGCACTACAGGGTACGGCTACACCTTC
CASSTTGYGYTF
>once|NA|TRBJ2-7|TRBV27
TGTGCCAGCAGTCCCTATAAATACTACGAGCAGTACTTC
CASSPYKYYEQYF
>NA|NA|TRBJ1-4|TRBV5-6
TGTGCCAGCAGCCCATTGGGGAGGCAAAAACTGTTTTTT
CASSPLGRQKLFF
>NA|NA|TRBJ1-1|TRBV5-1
TGCGCCAGCAGCTTGGAAGGGGTGAAGACTGAAGCTTTCTTT
CASSLEGVKTEAFF
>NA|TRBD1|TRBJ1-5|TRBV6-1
TGTGCCAGCAGTGAAGCTACAGGGGGGGGACAGCCCCAGCATTTT
CASSEATGGGQPQHF
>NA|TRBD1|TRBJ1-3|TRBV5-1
TGCGCCAGCAGCTTGCGGAATTTTAGGGGGCAAGAAGCTGGAAACACCATATATTTT
CASSLRNFRGQEAGNTIYF
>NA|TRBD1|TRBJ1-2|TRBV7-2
TGTGCCAGCAGCTCCCCGGACAGGGAGTATGGCTACACCTTC
CASSSPDREYGYTF
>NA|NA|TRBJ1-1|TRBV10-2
TGCGCCAGCACCCGAGGGGGATTGGGCGGGACTGAAGCTTTCTTT
CASTRGGLGGTEAFF
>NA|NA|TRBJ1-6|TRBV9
TGTGCCAGCAGCGTAGTGGAGGATAATTCACCCCTCCACTTT
CASSVVEDNSPLHF
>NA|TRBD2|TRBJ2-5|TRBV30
TGTGCCTGGAGTGACTTGGGACTAGCGGGAGAGACCCAGTACTTC
CAWSDLGLAGETQYF
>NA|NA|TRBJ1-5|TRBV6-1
TGTGCCAGCAGTGAAGGACGGGGAGGACCCCAGCATTTT
CASSEGRGGPQHF
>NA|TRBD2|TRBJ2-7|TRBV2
TGTGCCAGCAGTCTACCTTTAGCGGGGGTAGCGCAGTACTTC
CASSLPLAGVAQYF